Each of the 24 T cell receptor beta chains below was sequenced from the same sample in a study of cytomegalovirus exposure and HLA in healthy donors. The PCR had 60 Vbeta and 13 Jbeta primers. Libraries were prepared by immunoSEQ multiplex PCR; TCRdb keeps only in-frame clonotypes and omits some of them. The table has some 180,000 clones, around 80% seen once. Sequenced: PBMCs. The receptors derive from a woman aged 25 to 39 in good health and CMV-seropositive.

This chain connects TRBV6-1 to TRBJ1-6; no definite D call. The CDR3 sequence is 11 residues long. The V gene's germline CDR1 is MNHNS and CDR2 SASEGT. The V gene lost 5 bases and the J gene lost 12 bases, with 8 bases spanning the gap. Here the CDR3 DNA reads TGTGCCAGCAGTTCCAGAGGACCCCTCCACTTT. Translated, it gives CASSSRGPLHF.

The V and J genes are TRBV11-2 and TRBJ1-2; no firm D call. Trimming took off 4 bases at V and 4 bases at J, with 10 bases between the two ends. This CDR3 has 13 amino acids. CDR1 and CDR2 (germline): SGHAT, FQNNGV. CDR3 loop: CASSSESGYGYTF. In DNA form, the CDR3 reads TGTGCCAGCAGCTCAGAAAGCGGCTATGGCTACACCTTC.

This chain links TRBV6-5 with TRBJ1-1; 7 positions agree with TRBD1. This CDR3 comprises 12 residues. Germline values: CDR1 MNHEY, CDR2 SVGAGI. The ends lost 8 bases at V and 0 bases at J; junction bases unmatched: 0. CDR3 nucleotides: TGTGCCAGCGGACAGGTGAACACTGAAGCTTTCTTT. It yields the protein CASGQVNTEAFF.

The V and J genes are TRBV28 and TRBJ1-2; 10 nucleotides align to TRBD1. Germline CDR1 reads MDHEN; CDR2 reads SYDVKM. V gave up 6 bases and J gave up 7 bases; unmatched junction bases: 5. The CDR3 is 13 amino acids. CDR3: CASSTDRGLGYTF. For the CDR3, the DNA is TGTGCCAGCAGCACCGACAGGGGGCTTGGCTACACCTTC.

The V call is TRBV7-2, the J call TRBJ1-3; 7 nucleotides line up with TRBD1. Germline V gene sequence: CDR1 SGHTA, CDR2 FQGNSA. The CDR3 length is 14 residues. V shed 5 bases and J 4 bases; nucleotides not matched to a gene: 5. The CDR3 here is CASSNGQAGNTIYF. DNA for the CDR3: TGTGCCAGCAGCAACGGACAGGCCGGAAACACCATATATTTT.

The V call is TRBV28, the J call TRBJ1-6, with 10 bases matching TRBD1. After removal of 6 bases from V and 10 bases from J, the junction contained 9 bases not matched to a gene. The germline V gene encodes CDR1 MDHEN and CDR2 SYDVKM. This CDR3 has 15 residues. The DNA of the CDR3 is TGTGCCAGCAGCCCGGCGGGGACAGGGGAATCACCCCTCCACTTT. It codes for CASSPAGTGESPLHF.

With respect to this clone: Compared with germline, one end of the junction differs, possibly owing to a read error. The genes are TRBV4-3 and TRBJ1-2; D gene uncertain. CDR3 length: 13 residues. Germline V CDR1 and CDR2: LGHNA, YSLEER. The CDR3: CASSHHGYYDYTF. Here the CDR3 DNA reads TGCGCCAGCAGCCACCATGGGTACTATGACTACACCTTC.

The V gene is TRBV11-2, the J gene TRBJ1-2, with 10 bases that match TRBD1. The V gene end was trimmed by 4 bases and the J gene end by 2 bases; junction bases not matched to a gene: 10. The CDR3 totals 17 residues. Germline CDR1 reads SGHAT; CDR2 reads FQNNGV. Here the CDR3 DNA reads TGTGCCAGCAGCTCAATAGTCCGGGACAGGGGAAACTATGGCTACACCTTC. Residues: CASSSIVRDRGNYGYTF. The full variable domain, in which reference TRBV11-2 and TRBJ1-2 provide the parts outside the CDR3, is EAGVAQSPRYKIIEKRQSVAFWCNPISGHATLYWYQQILGQGPKLLIQFQNNGVVDDSQLPKDRFSAERLKGVDSTLKIQPAKLEDSAVYLCASSSIVRDRGNYGYTFGSGTRLTVV.

This clone was detected only once. The chain is built from TRBV4-1 and TRBJ1-6; weak D call: TRBD1 (5 bases). V was pared by 2 bases and J by 5 bases, with 16 bases between. This CDR3 is 17 amino acids long. CDR1 and CDR2 (germline): MGHRA, YSYEKL. In DNA form, the CDR3 reads TGCGCCAGCAGCCAATCATCATTAAGGGGCAATAATTCACCCCTCCACTTT. Encoded protein: CASSQSSLRGNNSPLHF.

V usage is TRBV4-1 and J usage is TRBJ1-5; D might be TRBD1 (6 bases). Germline V gene data show CDR1 as MGHRA and CDR2 as YSYEKL. The CDR3 has 19 residues. Trimming removed 1 base from V and 4 bases from J, with 23 bases in between. CDR3 DNA sequence: TGCGCCAGCAGCCAAGGTCGCCTCAGGGGTCCCACCCTTAATCAGCCCCAGCATTTT. Protein product: CASSQGRLRGPTLNQPQHF.

The chain joins TRBV6-6 to TRBJ2-1, with D uncertain. CDR3 length equals 14 residues. Per the germline V gene, CDR1 is MNHNY and CDR2 is SVGAGI (reference sequence). V was shortened by 6 bases and J by 0 bases, with 9 bases between the two germline ends. CDR3 amino acids: CASSAPVSYNEQFF. DNA of the CDR3: TGTGCCAGCAGCGCTCCAGTCTCCTACAATGAGCAGTTCTTC.

The chain couples TRBV21-1 to TRBJ1-6; TRBD1 was called by the table and not checked on the DNA. TRBV21-1 is noted as a pseudogene. The CDR3 has 18 amino acids. This chain's CDR3 is CASSKVTGTETRNSPLHF. CDR3 DNA: TGTGCCAGCAGCAAAGTGACAGGCACAGAAACTCGTAATTCACCCCTCCACTTT.

This clone was detected only once. The V gene is TRBV5-4, the J gene TRBJ1-6; D remains unclear. The CDR3 loop spans 12 amino acids. Trimming shortened V by 3 bases and J by 13 bases, and 11 bases separated the two germline ends. Germline V CDR1 and CDR2: SGHNT, YYREEE (reference sequence). CDR3 region: CASSYYSEPLHF. The CDR3 region has the DNA TGTGCCAGCAGCTACTACTCCGAGCCCCTCCACTTT.

The V gene is TRBV4-2, the J gene TRBJ1-4; 7 nucleotides agree with TRBD1. Looked up from germline, CDR1 is LGHNA and CDR2 is YNFKEQ. V lost 3 bases and J lost 7; bases outside the gene matches: 11. This CDR3 comprises 16 residues. The CDR3 DNA sequence: TGTGCCAGCAGCCACCCCAAGACAGGGTTTGGTGAAAAACTGTTTTTT. Encoded protein: CASSHPKTGFGEKLFF.

In this sample, this clone turned up many times. The genes are TRBV6-4 and TRBJ2-3; 12 positions match TRBD2. V shed 3 bases and J 3 bases; nucleotides not matched to a gene: 4. The CDR3 totals 16 residues. Germline-derived CDR1 and CDR2 are MRHNA and SNTAGT. In DNA form, the CDR3 reads TGTGCCAGCAGTGAGAGGACTAGCGGGGATACAGATACGCAGTATTTT. Translating gives CASSERTSGDTDTQYF.

The V gene is TRBV6-6, the J gene TRBJ1-4, with D tentatively TRBD1 (6 bases). The CDR3 has 16 amino acids. Germline values: CDR1 MNHNY, CDR2 SVGAGI (reference sequence). V was shortened by 0 bases and J by 3 bases, with 11 bases between the two germline ends. As DNA, the CDR3 is TGTGCCAGCAGTTACTCGAGGGGACACCCTAATGAAAAACTGTTTTTT. It codes for CASSYSRGHPNEKLFF.

The V call is TRBV11-2, the J call TRBJ2-5; 8 bases are a match to TRBD2. The CDR3 is 16 residues long. Germline CDR1 SGHAT, CDR2 FQNNGV. Losses at the gene ends were 1 base for V and 0 bases for J; bases not matched to a gene: 4. This CDR3 reads CASSLGTSGYQETQYF. The CDR3 DNA reads TGTGCCAGCAGCTTAGGAACTAGCGGATACCAAGAGACCCAGTACTTC.

The chain employs TRBV18 and TRBJ2-3, with D perhaps matching TRBD2 (5 bases). V lost 8 bases and J 4 bases, leaving 16 bases between the germline ends. This CDR3 is built from 14 residues. In germline, CDR1 is KGHSH, CDR2 LQKENI. The CDR3: CASLNTPRADTQYF. The CDR3 DNA sequence: TGTGCCAGCCTCAACACCCCGAGGGCAGATACGCAGTATTTT.

In DNA, the CDR3 is TGTGCCAGCAGTTATCGAGCGGGGGTGGGTTCCTACGAGCAGTACTTC. Amino acids: CASSYRAGVGSYEQYF. The rearrangement links TRBV27 to TRBJ2-7; TRBD2 agrees at 8 bases. The V segment lost 4 bases and the J segment 1 base; nucleotides outside the gene matches: 9. CDR1 MNHEY and CDR2 SMNVEV come from the germline V gene (reference sequence). This CDR3 spans 16 amino acids.

Only a few counts were recorded for this clone. V is TRBV6-6 and J is TRBJ2-5; 11 bases are a match to TRBD1. The CDR3 has 14 residues. CDR1 MNHNY and CDR2 SVGAGI come from the germline V gene (reference sequence). V shed 10 bases, J shed 2 bases, and the junction held 6 bases outside the gene matches. The CDR3 spells CATQGTGGQETQYF. The CDR3 region has the DNA TGTGCCACCCAGGGGACAGGGGGACAAGAGACCCAGTACTTC.

This rearrangement joins TRBV28 to TRBJ2-3, with TRBD2 as a possible D gene (7 bases). Germline CDR1 MDHEN, CDR2 SYDVKM. The CDR3 extends over 16 amino acids. V lost 9 bases, J lost 4 bases, and 23 bases lay in between. CDR3 in DNA: TGTGCCAGTGGGAAGGGAGGGGGGTCCGGGCCAGATACGCAGTATTTT. Residues: CASGKGGGSGPDTQYF.

Comment on this clone: At the DNA level, this CDR3 is encoded by other sequences in the same sample as well. The V gene is TRBV2, the J gene TRBJ1-5; D might be TRBD1 (5 bases). In germline, CDR1 is SNHLY, CDR2 FYNNEI. The CDR3 is 14 residues long. V was cut by 2 bases and J by 2 bases, with 7 bases left in between. CDR3 protein: CASSEQGRNQPQHF. In DNA form, the CDR3 reads TGTGCCAGCAGTGAACAGGGTCGCAATCAGCCCCAGCATTTT.

This sequence joins TRBV7-9 and TRBJ2-5, with D maybe TRBD1 (6 bases). The J call may be faulty, since TRBJ2-7 better matches the DNA end. The CDR3 totals 15 residues. Germline V gene lookup returns CDR1 SEHNR and CDR2 FQNEAQ (reference sequence). As DNA, the CDR3 is TGTGCCAGCAGCTTAGCGGGGGCCCATCCCTACGAGCAGTACTTC. This encodes CASSLAGAHPYEQYF.

The chain's CDR3 is CASNADRSGGARANVLTF. In nucleotides, the CDR3 is TGTGCCAGTAACGCGGACAGGTCAGGGGGAGCTCGGGCCAACGTCCTGACTTTC. J is TRBJ2-6 and V is TRBV19, with 7 bases fitting TRBD1. CDR3 length equals 18 residues. V was pared by 7 bases and J by 5 bases, with 17 bases of the junction left unmatched. Germline V gene data show CDR1 as LNHDA and CDR2 as SQIVND (reference sequence).